The next 19 T cell receptor beta chains were all read from a single sample in a study of T cell repertoires in cytomegalovirus infection. TCRdb itself ran the reads through MiXCR, one entry per CDR3 protein. The table includes 150,000 to 200,000 distinct CDR3 sequences, 15% to 20% detected once. Specimen: PBMCs. All receptors come from a human donor in good health (CMV status not recorded). Some clones in this sample may be carry-over from other donors' samples.

The chain carries TRBV4-2 and TRBJ1-2, with a possible D match to TRBD1 (5 bases). This CDR3 is 16 amino acids long. Germline CDR1 is LGHNA and CDR2 is YNFKEQ. The V and J ends lost 4 bases and 2 bases respectively, with 17 bases between them. CDR3 DNA sequence: TGTGCCAGCAGCCGACATGGTGAGGGGACCAACTATGGCTACACCTTC. Translated: CASSRHGEGTNYGYTF.

This clonotype was recorded a few times. J is TRBJ2-2 and V is TRBV2, with 9 bases that match TRBD1. This CDR3 region has 17 residues. Trimming at V came to 0 bases and at J to 0 bases, leaving 2 bases not matched to a gene. Germline V lookup: CDR1 SNHLY, CDR2 FYNNEI. CDR3 in amino acids: CASSEAGDRANTGELFF. DNA for the CDR3: TGTGCCAGCAGTGAAGCGGGGGACAGGGCGAACACCGGGGAGCTGTTTTTT. The complete variable domain, with remaining parts taken from reference TRBV2 and TRBJ2-2, reads EPEVTQTPSHQVTQMGQEVILRCVPISNHLYFYWYRQILGQKVEFLVSFYNNEISEKSEIFDDQFSVERPDGSNFTLKIRSTKLEDSAMYFCASSEAGDRANTGELFFGEGSRLTVL.

The rearrangement links TRBV12-3 or TRBV12-4 to TRBJ2-7; TRBD1 might be the D (6 bases). Deletions cut 6 bases from V and 0 bases from J, with 9 bases between. This CDR3 comprises 13 residues. The CDR3 region is CASSHRVSYEQYF. CDR3 DNA: TGTGCCAGCAGCCACAGGGTCTCCTACGAGCAGTACTTC.

V is TRBV20-1 and J is TRBJ2-3; TRBD2 might be the D (6 bases). The CDR3 is made up of 14 amino acids. Trimming pared 8 bases from V and 0 bases from J, leaving 15 bases between. The V gene's germline CDR1 is DFQATT and CDR2 SNEGSKA (reference sequence). The CDR3 loop reads CSSVQRVSTDTQYF. The CDR3 bases are TGCAGTTCCGTCCAGCGGGTGAGCACAGATACGCAGTATTTT.

The V and J genes are TRBV5-1 and TRBJ2-7; TRBD1 matches 7 bases. V trimming: 7 bases; J trimming: 5 bases; junction bases outside the gene matches: 12. Germline lookup yields CDR1 SGHRS and CDR2 YFSETQ. CDR3 size: 14 residues. The CDR3 coding sequence is TGCGCCAGCCGCCCGATGGGGACAGAGAACGAGCAGTACTTC. This encodes CASRPMGTENEQYF.

The V and J genes are TRBV14 and TRBJ2-7, with 7 bases identical to TRBD1. The CDR3 has 14 amino acids. With 4 bases clipped from V and 3 bases from J, the junction kept 6 bases outside the gene matches. Germline lookup yields CDR1 SGHDN and CDR2 FVKESK. The CDR3 loop is CASSPSRGFYEQYF. CDR3 DNA sequence: TGTGCCAGCAGCCCCAGCAGGGGGTTCTACGAGCAGTACTTC.

Ten or more counts support this clonotype. The rearrangement joins TRBV7-8 to TRBJ1-1, with 8 bases aligning to TRBD1. V was clipped by 2 bases and J by 4 bases; unmatched bases: 0. Germline V gene sequence: CDR1 SGHVS, CDR2 FQNEAQ. CDR3 length: 13 amino acids. The CDR3 reads CASSLTGGTEAFF. The CDR3 DNA sequence: TGTGCCAGCAGCTTAACAGGGGGCACTGAAGCTTTCTTT.

This clonotype has more than one count but fewer than ten. This sequence joins TRBV28 and TRBJ1-1; no firm D call. CDR1 and CDR2 from the germline V gene are MDHEN and SYDVKM. This CDR3 is built from 17 residues. V shed 2 bases and J shed 1 base, with 17 bases lying between them. The DNA of the CDR3 is TGTGCCAGCAGTTTAGGAGGGTCCCGTCCGGGGAACACTGAAGCTTTCTTT. Its translation: CASSLGGSRPGNTEAFF. The full variable domain, its missing parts supplied by reference TRBV28 and TRBJ1-1, is DVKVTQSSRYLVKRTGEKVFLECVQDMDHENMFWYRQDPGLGLRLIYFSYDVKMKEKGDIPEGYSVSREKKERFSLILESASTNQTSMYLCASSLGGSRPGNTEAFFGQGTRLTVV.

This clonotype was seen more than once but under ten times. V usage is TRBV12-3 or TRBV12-4 and J usage is TRBJ2-1, with no clear D. The V end lost 1 base, the J end lost 15 bases, and 10 bases lay between the germline ends. This CDR3 spans 11 amino acids. The CDR3 sequence is CASSLDAHPFF. CDR3 in DNA: TGTGCCAGCAGTTTAGATGCCCATCCGTTCTTC.

There are a few counts of this clonotype. V gene TRBV30 combines with J gene TRBJ2-5, with D unclear. This CDR3 contains 13 residues. The germline V gene encodes CDR1 GTSNPN and CDR2 SVGIG (reference sequence). Trimming shortened V by 1 base and J by 7 bases, and 13 bases separated the two germline ends. CDR3 protein: CAWSGGQKRTQYF. For the CDR3, the DNA is TGTGCCTGGAGTGGAGGCCAGAAGAGGACCCAGTACTTC.

Concerning this clonotype: The germline gene is not matched at one end of the junction; a read error may be the cause. The V gene is TRBV4-1, the J gene TRBJ2-2; D is undetermined. Germline values: CDR1 MGHRA, CDR2 YSYEKL. The CDR3 runs 15 residues. DNA for the CDR3: TGTGCCAGCAGCCAAGATTACGGCGTGGCCGGGGAGCTGTTTTTT. It specifies CASSQDYGVAGELFF.

The sample holds a few counts of this clonotype. V gene TRBV4-2 combines with J gene TRBJ2-2; 9 positions agree with TRBD2. The CDR3 loop spans 17 amino acids. The germline CDR1 and CDR2 sequences are LGHNA and YNFKEQ. V was clipped by 0 bases and J by 6 bases; unmatched bases: 8. The CDR3 region is CASSQDRGTSRSGELFF. The CDR3 nucleotides read TGTGCCAGCAGCCAAGATAGAGGGACTAGCCGGTCCGGGGAGCTGTTTTTT.

This clonotype was observed a few times. The chain is built from TRBV20-1 and TRBJ2-5, with 9 bases fitting TRBD2. The CDR3 length is 17 residues. V shed 0 bases and J 4 bases; nucleotides not matched to a gene: 12. Germline CDR1 reads DFQATT; CDR2 reads SNEGSKA (reference sequence). The CDR3 nucleotides read TGCAGTGCTAGAGATCTTTGGGTAGCGGGAGTCGGAGAGACCCAGTACTTC. Encoded protein: CSARDLWVAGVGETQYF.

This clonotype was observed at least ten times. The CDR3 DNA reads as TGTGCCAGCAGTTGGACAGGGGGTGAGGCTTTCTTT. Translated: CASSWTGGEAFF. This rearrangement joins TRBV12-3 or TRBV12-4 to TRBJ1-1; 10 nucleotides line up with TRBD1. V was pared by 4 bases and J by 11 bases, with 4 bases of the junction left unmatched. The CDR3 runs to 12 residues.

There are a few counts of this clonotype. The chain combines TRBV6-2 or TRBV6-3 with TRBJ1-2; D unresolved. The V end was cut by 6 bases, the J end by 2 bases, with 10 bases between. CDR1 MNHEY and CDR2 SVGEGT come from the germline V gene. The CDR3 loop spans 13 amino acids. This chain's CDR3 is CASSEAGNYGYTF. The CDR3 DNA follows: TGTGCCAGCAGCGAGGCAGGAAACTATGGCTACACCTTC.

In this sample, this clonotype turned up a few times. The chain recombines TRBV29-1 with TRBJ2-5, with 9 bases aligning to TRBD1. The CDR3 runs 14 residues. Trimming at V came to 4 bases and at J to 5 bases, leaving 8 bases not matched to a gene. Germline CDR1 reads SQVTM; CDR2 reads ANQGSEA. CDR3 sequence reads: CSVALDRGWETQYF. Written as DNA, the CDR3 is TGCAGCGTTGCTTTGGACAGGGGCTGGGAGACCCAGTACTTC.

This clonotype has at least ten counts. The chain carries TRBV7-3 and TRBJ1-1; D gene uncertain. Germline-derived CDR1 and CDR2 are SGHTA and FQGTGA. CDR3 length: 13 residues. Trimming shortened V by 5 bases and J by 3 bases, and 10 bases separated the two germline ends. The CDR3 region is CASSPDFYTEAFF. The CDR3 nucleotides read TGTGCCAGCAGCCCGGACTTTTACACTGAAGCTTTCTTT.

This chain uses TRBV20-1 with TRBJ2-7; 10 positions match TRBD2. This CDR3 has 13 residues. Germline V gene sequence: CDR1 DFQATT, CDR2 SNEGSKA (reference sequence). J was trimmed by 3 bases and V by 1 base; bases with no gene match: 0. The CDR3, as DNA: TGCAGTGCTAGAGTAGCGGGAGGCTACGAGCAGTACTTC. Translated: CSARVAGGYEQYF.

V and J are TRBV6-5 and TRBJ1-2, with D perhaps TRBD1 (6 bases). V dropped 0 bases and J dropped 8 bases, with 13 bases sitting between them. The germline CDR1 and CDR2 sequences are MNHEY and SVGAGI. CDR3 length: 14 amino acids. The chain's CDR3 is CASSYSGGQGGYTF. The CDR3 DNA reads TGTGCCAGCAGTTACTCTGGGGGCCAGGGGGGCTACACCTTC.